This T cell receptor beta chain was recovered during a study of cytotoxic CD8 clonotypes in ibrutinib-treated CLL. Profiling relied on immunoSEQ multiplex PCR, and the TCRdb table lists in-frame clones only, not all of them. The sample includes about 14,000 clones, around 60% of them seen just once. This clone was seen once. V lost 3 bases to trimming and J lost 4 bases; unmatched junction nucleotides: 15. Germline lookup yields CDR1 LNHNV and CDR2 YYDKDF (reference sequence). CDR3 length: 19 amino acids. The rearrangement links TRBV15 to TRBJ2-1; the match to TRBD2 covers 10 bases. The clonotype originates from a human donor with chronic lymphocytic leukemia. Sequenced here: PBMCs, sampled before ibrutinib treatment. CDR3 residues: CATSSKRGGRRSKYNEQFF. For the CDR3, the DNA is TGTGCCACCAGCAGCAAGCGGGGGGGCCGTAGGTCAAAATACAATGAGCAGTTCTTC.